These 9 T cell receptor beta chains were all obtained from the same sample, sequenced in a study of blood T cell repertoires in COVID-19. Some clones are missing from TCRdb's copy, which holds only in-frame ones; the method was immunoSEQ multiplex PCR. The sample lists 150,000 to 200,000 clones; over 75% were seen once. The sequencing input was peripheral blood. Receptors were obtained from a woman in her sixties or seventies with acute or convalescent COVID-19.

The J gene is TRBJ1-4, the V gene TRBV30, with 8 positions matching TRBD1. The CDR3 covers 14 residues. V dropped 2 bases and J dropped 4; count of bases not matched to a gene: 3. Germline assignment: CDR1 GTSNPN and CDR2 SVGIG (reference sequence). CDR3 protein: CAWSSGQDNEKLFF. The CDR3 nucleotides are TGTGCCTGGAGTTCGGGACAGGATAATGAAAAACTGTTTTTT.

This chain connects TRBV7-9 to TRBJ2-5, with D possibly being TRBD1 (6 bases). The CDR3 totals 14 residues. Trimming pared 4 bases from V and 5 bases from J, leaving 14 bases between. CDR1 is SEHNR, CDR2 FQNEAQ, per germline (reference sequence). For the CDR3, the DNA is TGTGCCAGCAGCTCAACAGGGCCGCGGGAGACCCAGTACTTC. It codes for CASSSTGPRETQYF.

The CDR3 loop is CASSLSGLAQQETQYF. The DNA for the CDR3 is TGCGCCAGCAGCTTGTCAGGACTAGCGCAGCAAGAGACCCAGTACTTC. The genes are TRBV5-1 and TRBJ2-5; 9 bases line up with TRBD2. Germline-derived CDR1 and CDR2 are SGHRS and YFSETQ. CDR3 size: 16 residues. V shed 1 base and J 2 bases; nucleotides not matched to a gene: 6.

The chain uses TRBV19 and TRBJ1-5; 8 nucleotides line up with TRBD1. The ends lost 4 bases at V and 9 bases at J; junction bases unmatched: 14. This CDR3 contains 16 residues. Germline V gene data show CDR1 as LNHDA and CDR2 as SQIVND (reference sequence). The CDR3 DNA sequence: TGTGCCAGTAGTACTGGAGGACAGGGCTTGAGTGGGCCCCAGCATTTT. This sequence encodes CASSTGGQGLSGPQHF.

The rearrangement joins TRBV27 to TRBJ2-3, with 7 bases identical to TRBD2. J gave up 7 bases and V 3 bases, and 10 bases lay outside the gene matches. The CDR3 runs to 15 residues. Per the germline V gene, CDR1 is MNHEY and CDR2 is SMNVEV (reference sequence). As DNA, the CDR3 is TGTGCCAGCAGTTTGTCTAGCGGAGTATCCAATACGCAGTATTTT. It yields the protein CASSLSSGVSNTQYF.

The chain recombines TRBV7-2 with TRBJ1-6; no definite D call. The germline gives CDR1 SGHTA, CDR2 FQGNSA. V lost 3 bases, J lost 7 bases, and 4 bases lay in between. This CDR3 is built from 12 residues. The CDR3 DNA sequence: TGTGCCAGCAGCTTCTCCAATTCACCCCTCCACTTT. Its translation is CASSFSNSPLHF. Full variable domain (remainder filled in from reference TRBV7-2 and TRBJ1-6): GAGVSQSPSNKVTEKGKDVELRCDPISGHTALYWYRQSLGQGLEFLIYFQGNSAPDKSGLPSDRFSAERTGGSVSTLTIQRTQQEDSAVYLCASSFSNSPLHFGNGTRLTVT.

The chain combines TRBV4-2 with TRBJ1-2; D is perhaps TRBD1 (6 bases). Trimming cost V 10 bases and J 2 bases, with 11 bases left between them. This CDR3 region has 12 residues. The V gene's germline CDR1 is LGHNA and CDR2 YNFKEQ. This chain's CDR3 is CATQGQNYGYTF. The CDR3, as DNA: TGTGCCACCCAAGGACAGAACTATGGCTACACCTTC.

The chain employs TRBV19 and TRBJ2-5; the match to TRBD2 covers 8 bases. Germline V gene sequence: CDR1 LNHDA, CDR2 SQIVND (reference sequence). The CDR3 is 15 amino acids. V trimming: 5 bases; J trimming: 4 bases; junction bases outside the gene matches: 9. The CDR3 coding sequence is TGTGCCAGTAGTGTGGCTAGCGGGTTCCCAGAGACCCAGTACTTC. This codes for CASSVASGFPETQYF.

This sequence joins TRBV5-1 and TRBJ2-7; D gene ambiguous. The germline V gene has CDR1 SGHRS and CDR2 YFSETQ. V lost 0 bases, J lost 0 bases, and 7 bases lay in between. The CDR3 is made up of 14 amino acids. CDR3 nucleotides: TGCGCCAGCAGCTTGGCGGCGGCCTCCTACGAGCAGTACTTC. Amino acids: CASSLAAASYEQYF.